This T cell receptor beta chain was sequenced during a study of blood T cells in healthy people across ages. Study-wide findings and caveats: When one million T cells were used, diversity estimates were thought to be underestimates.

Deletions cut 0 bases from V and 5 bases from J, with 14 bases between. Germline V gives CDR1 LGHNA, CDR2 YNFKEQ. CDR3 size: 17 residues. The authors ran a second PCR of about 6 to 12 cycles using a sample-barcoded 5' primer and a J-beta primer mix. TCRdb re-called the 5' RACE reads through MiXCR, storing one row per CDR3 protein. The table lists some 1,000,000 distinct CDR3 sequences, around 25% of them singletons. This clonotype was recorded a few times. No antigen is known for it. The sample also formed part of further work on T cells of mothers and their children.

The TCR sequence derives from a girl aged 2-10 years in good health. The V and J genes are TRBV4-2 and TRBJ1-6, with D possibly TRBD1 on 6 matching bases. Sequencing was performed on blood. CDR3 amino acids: CASSQDIAGADNSPLHF. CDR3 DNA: TGTGCCAGCAGCCAAGACATCGCAGGGGCGGATAATTCACCCCTCCACTTT.